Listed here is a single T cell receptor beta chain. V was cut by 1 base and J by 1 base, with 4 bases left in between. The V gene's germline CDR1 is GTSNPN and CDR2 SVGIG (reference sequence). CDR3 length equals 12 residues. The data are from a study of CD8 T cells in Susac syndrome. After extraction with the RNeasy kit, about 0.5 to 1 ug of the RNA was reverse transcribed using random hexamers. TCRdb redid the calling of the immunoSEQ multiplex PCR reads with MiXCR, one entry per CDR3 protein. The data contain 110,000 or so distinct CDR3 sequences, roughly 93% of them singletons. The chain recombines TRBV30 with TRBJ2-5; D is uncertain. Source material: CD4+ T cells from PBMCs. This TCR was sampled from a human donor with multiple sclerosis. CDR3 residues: CAWSGPQETQYF. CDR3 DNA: TGTGCCTGGAGTGGACCCCAAGAGACCCAGTACTTC.